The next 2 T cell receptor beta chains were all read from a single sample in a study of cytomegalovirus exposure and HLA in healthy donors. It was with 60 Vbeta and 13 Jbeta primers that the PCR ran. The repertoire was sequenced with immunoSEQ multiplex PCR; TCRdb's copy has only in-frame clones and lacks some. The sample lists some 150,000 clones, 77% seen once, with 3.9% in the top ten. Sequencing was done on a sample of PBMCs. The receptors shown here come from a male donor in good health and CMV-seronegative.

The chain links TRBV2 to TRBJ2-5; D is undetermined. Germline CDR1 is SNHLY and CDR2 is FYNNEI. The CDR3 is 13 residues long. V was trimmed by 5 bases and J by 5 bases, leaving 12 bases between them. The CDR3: CASSTSTLETQYF. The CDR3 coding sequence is TGTGCCAGCAGTACCTCCACATTGGAGACCCAGTACTTC.

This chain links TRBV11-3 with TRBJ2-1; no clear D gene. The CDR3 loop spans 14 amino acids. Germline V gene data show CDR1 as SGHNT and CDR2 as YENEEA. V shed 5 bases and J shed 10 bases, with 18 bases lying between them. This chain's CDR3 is CASSSHESLREQFF. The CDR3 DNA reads TGTGCCAGCAGCAGTCACGAAAGTCTGCGAGAGCAGTTCTTC.